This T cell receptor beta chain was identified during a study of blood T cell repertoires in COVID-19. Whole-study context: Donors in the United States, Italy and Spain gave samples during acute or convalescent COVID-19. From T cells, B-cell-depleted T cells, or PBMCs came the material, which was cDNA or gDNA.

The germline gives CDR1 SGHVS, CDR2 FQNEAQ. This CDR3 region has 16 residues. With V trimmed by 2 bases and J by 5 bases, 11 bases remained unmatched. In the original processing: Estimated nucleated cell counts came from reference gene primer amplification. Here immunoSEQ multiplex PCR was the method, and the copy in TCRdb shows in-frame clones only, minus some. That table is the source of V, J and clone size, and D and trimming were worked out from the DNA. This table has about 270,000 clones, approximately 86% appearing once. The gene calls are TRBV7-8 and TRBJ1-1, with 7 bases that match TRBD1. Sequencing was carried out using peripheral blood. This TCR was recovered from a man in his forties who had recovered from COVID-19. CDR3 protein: CASSLPRQGVRTEAFF. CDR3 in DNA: TGTGCCAGCAGCTTACCGAGACAGGGCGTCAGGACTGAAGCTTTCTTT.